Each of the 4 T cell receptor beta chains below was sequenced from the same sample in a study of Ad26.COV2.S vaccination and SARS-CoV-2 variants. This table comes from immunoSEQ multiplex PCR, and its TCRdb copy is limited to in-frame clones, with some not included. The sample gives some 480,000 clones, around 90% of which show up once; 10% to 15% is in the top ten. The treatment is: 15 to 20 received Ad26.COV2.S at low or high dose, single or two shots; about 5 received placebo; per-sample allocation not given. Sampling was done on day 63 after the first vaccine or placebo injection. The sample consisted of peripheral blood, taken in a trial of Ad26.COV2.S vaccine versus placebo. The source is a person aged 18-65 years who received the Ad26.COV2.S COVID-19 vaccine or a placebo.

The chain carries TRBV28 and TRBJ1-5; D gene unclear. From germline, CDR1 is MDHEN and CDR2 SYDVKM. The CDR3 contains 19 residues. V lost 5 bases and J 4 bases, leaving 27 bases between the germline ends. CDR3 residues: CASSPLAAGFRRMNQPQHF. The DNA for the CDR3 is TGTGCCAGCAGTCCCCTGGCCGCCGGCTTCCGGCGGATGAATCAGCCCCAGCATTTT.

This chain connects TRBV2 to TRBJ2-2; perhaps TRBD1 as D (5 bases). Per the germline V gene, CDR1 is SNHLY and CDR2 is FYNNEI. V was clipped by 5 bases and J by 6 bases, with 10 bases between them. This CDR3 is 13 amino acids long. This chain's CDR3 is CASSPTVPGELFF. For the CDR3, the DNA is TGTGCCAGCAGTCCGACAGTTCCCGGGGAGCTGTTTTTT.

This chain links TRBV30 with TRBJ1-6; possible D gene TRBD1, 5 bases. This CDR3 region has 15 residues. V lost 3 bases to trimming and J lost 9 bases, with 18 bases between them. Per the germline V gene, CDR1 is GTSNPN and CDR2 is SVGIG (reference sequence). The CDR3 DNA reads as TGTGCCTGGAGCTTGCTTGTCAGGGCCGGTTCACCCCTCCACTTT. Translation gives CAWSLLVRAGSPLHF.

The rearrangement uses TRBV28 and TRBJ2-7; D remains ambiguous. The CDR3 length is 12 residues. Germline loops: CDR1 MDHEN, CDR2 SYDVKM. V was clipped by 6 bases and J by 2 bases, with 8 bases between them. The CDR3 region is CASSPMAYEQYF. CDR3 nucleotides: TGTGCCAGCAGCCCCATGGCCTACGAGCAGTACTTC.